The rows below give T cell receptor beta chains drawn from one sample of a study of blood T cells in healthy people across ages. TCRdb re-derived calls from the 5' RACE reads in MiXCR, one entry per CDR3 protein. Of 1.5 million to 2 million distinct CDR3 sequences listed, 28% are singletons. Input material: blood. Source of these receptors: a woman in her thirties in good health. The CDR3 runs from the conserved cysteine through the conserved F or W. The D gene is left open where the match is weak. Part of the rows lack a size; the others show once, few, many or a class for expanded clones.

v_gene	abundance	j_gene	len	d_gene	CDR3aa	CDR3nt
TRBV2	NA	TRBJ2-7	12	NA	CATGTFSYEQYF	TGTGCCACAGGGACGTTCTCCTACGAGCAGTACTTC
TRBV3-1	few	TRBJ1-2	18	TRBD1	CASSQDWGTGQLIKGYTF	TGTGCCAGCAGCCAAGATTGGGGGACGGGACAGCTCATAAAAGGCTACACCTTC
TRBV4-1	NA	TRBJ1-1	13	TRBD1	CASSPTGDRRPFF	TGCGCCAGCAGCCCCACAGGGGATCGTAGGCCTTTCTTT
TRBV20-1	NA	TRBJ1-6	12	NA	CSVGEGNSPLHF	TGCAGTGTCGGGGAAGGCAATTCACCCCTCCACTTT
TRBV6-2/TRBV6-3	NA	TRBJ2-4	14	NA	CASSYNAGGSIQYF	TGTGCCAGCAGTTACAATGCGGGTGGAAGCATTCAGTACTTC
TRBV6-2/TRBV6-3	NA	TRBJ2-1	15	NA	CASRVWDSTYNEQFF	TGTGCCAGCAGAGTCTGGGACTCAACTTACAATGAGCAGTTCTTC
TRBV5-4	NA	TRBJ1-6	16	NA	CASSDRGGVYNSPLHF	TGTGCCAGCAGTGATAGGGGTGGGGTCTATAATTCACCCCTCCACTTT
TRBV2	few	TRBJ2-5	15	NA	CASRDKALNVPPEYF	TGTGCCAGCAGAGATAAAGCCTTGAACGTCCCACCGGAGTACTTC
TRBV28	NA	TRBJ2-6	13	NA	CVTQGSGANVLTF	TGTGTCACCCAGGGGTCAGGGGCCAACGTCCTGACTTTC
TRBV20-1	NA	TRBJ2-7	14	NA	CSAQQRGKAYEQYF	TGCAGTGCACAACAGAGGGGGAAGGCTTACGAGCAGTACTTC
TRBV28	few	TRBJ2-7	12	NA	CASSLSQVPQYF	TGTGCCAGCAGTTTATCACAGGTCCCTCAGTACTTC
TRBV4-1	NA	TRBJ2-7	15	NA	CASSQMWNSRYERYF	TGCGCCAGCAGCCAGATGTGGAATTCGAGATACGAGCGGTACTTC
TRBV15	NA	TRBJ2-3	16	TRBD1	CATSRDRDRLQETQYF	TGTGCCACCAGCAGAGACAGGGACAGGCTCCAAGAGACCCAGTATTTT
TRBV2	few	TRBJ1-5	15	TRBD1	CASGQGAGWNQPQHF	TGTGCCAGCGGACAGGGGGCCGGGTGGAATCAGCCCCAGCATTTT
TRBV5-8	many	TRBJ1-2	14	NA	CASSLSGHNYGCTF	TGTGCCAGCAGCTTGTCGGGTCATAACTATGGCTGCACCTTC
TRBV20-1	NA	TRBJ2-3	16	TRBD2	CSADFLAAPHTDTQYF	TGCAGTGCGGACTTCCTAGCGGCGCCTCATACCGATACGCAGTATTTT
TRBV12-3/TRBV12-4	NA	TRBJ1-2	14	NA	CASRIVGNSYGYTF	TGTGCCAGCAGAATTGTCGGAAACAGCTATGGCTACACCTTC
TRBV2	few	TRBJ1-4	12	NA	CASRSDNEKLFF	TGTGCCAGCAGATCGGATAATGAAAAACTGTTTTTT
TRBV5-5	NA	TRBJ2-1	16	TRBD2	CASSLVSGLSYNEQFF	TGTGCCAGCAGCTTGGTTAGCGGGCTCTCCTACAATGAGCAGTTCTTC
TRBV6-1	NA	TRBJ1-1	15	TRBD1	CASSAQDRGGTEAFF	TGTGCCAGCAGTGCACAAGACAGGGGGGGAACTGAAGCTTTCTTT
TRBV18	many	TRBJ2-1	15	TRBD2	CASSRSSGGHNEQFF	TGTGCCAGCTCACGATCTAGCGGGGGACACAATGAGCAGTTCTTC
TRBV2	few	TRBJ2-1	14	TRBD2	CASQREATYNEQFF	TGTGCCAGCCAGCGGGAGGCTACTTACAATGAGCAGTTCTTC
TRBV24-1	NA	TRBJ1-5	15	NA	CATRPGPRADQPQHF	TGTGCCACCAGGCCGGGACCCCGGGCAGATCAGCCCCAGCATTTT
TRBV29-1	NA	TRBJ2-3	12	TRBD1	CSVEGQGNTQYF	TGCAGCGTTGAAGGACAGGGTAATACGCAGTATTTT
TRBV10-3	many	TRBJ2-4	15	NA	CAISDSGGAKNIQYF	TGTGCCATCAGTGACTCAGGGGGGGCCAAAAACATTCAGTACTTC
TRBV5-1	many	TRBJ2-5	16	TRBD2	CASSAGTSGGLETQYF	TGCGCCAGCAGTGCCGGGACTAGCGGGGGGCTGGAGACCCAGTACTTC
TRBV12-3/TRBV12-4	NA	TRBJ2-4	14	TRBD2	CASVLAGVSYVQYF	TGTGCCAGCGTACTAGCGGGGGTCTCCTACGTGCAGTACTTC
TRBV11-2	few	TRBJ1-2	13	NA	CASSSVLGNGYTF	TGTGCCAGCAGCTCCGTACTGGGAAATGGCTACACCTTC
TRBV6-4	NA	TRBJ1-1	15	TRBD1	CASSETGGACTEAFF	TGTGCCAGCAGTGAGACAGGGGGCGCGTGCACTGAAGCTTTCTTT
TRBV12-5	many	TRBJ2-3	11	NA	CASGLVDTQYF	TGTGCTAGTGGTTTGGTGGATACGCAGTATTTT
TRBV20-1	NA	TRBJ2-5	17	NA	CSAIGPPEGTFQETQYF	TGCAGTGCCATTGGACCACCGGAAGGGACGTTCCAAGAGACTCAGTACTTC
TRBV29-1	few	TRBJ2-7	15	NA	CSVESGWRASYEQYF	TGCAGCGTTGAATCCGGGTGGCGGGCCTCCTACGAGCAGTACTTC
TRBV9	few	TRBJ2-1	14	NA	CASSVDLHADEQFF	TGTGCCAGCAGCGTAGATTTACATGCCGATGAGCAGTTCTTC
TRBV6-2/TRBV6-3	NA	TRBJ1-1	14	NA	CASRGGVPIAEAFF	TGTGCCAGCAGGGGGGGAGTCCCGATCGCTGAAGCTTTCTTT
TRBV2	NA	TRBJ2-3	15	NA	CASSFDRSSTDTQYF	TGTGCCAGCAGTTTTGACAGATCTAGCACAGATACGCAGTATTTT
TRBV20-1	many	TRBJ2-7	18	TRBD2	CSATIPGLAGAALYEQYF	TGCAGTGCCACAATACCGGGACTAGCGGGGGCCGCTCTCTACGAGCAGTACTTC
TRBV6-5	NA	TRBJ2-2	16	NA	CASSRGGGANTGELFF	TGTGCCAGCAGTCGCGGTGGTGGGGCGAACACCGGGGAGCTGTTTTTT
TRBV29-1	many	TRBJ2-7	16	TRBD1	CSVEATGLTRPYEQYF	TGCAGCGTTGAGGCGACAGGGCTGACTCGGCCCTACGAGCAGTACTTC
TRBV18	once	TRBJ2-7	14	NA	CASSPERSGYEQYF	TGTGCCAGCTCACCCGAGCGTTCTGGGTACGAGCAGTACTTC
TRBV12-3/TRBV12-4	many	TRBJ2-1	12	NA	CASSFVNNEQFF	TGTGCCAGCAGTTTCGTAAACAATGAGCAGTTCTTC
TRBV7-2	few	TRBJ2-3	16	TRBD1	CASSRTGGPWGDTQYF	TGTGCCAGCAGTCGGACAGGGGGCCCCTGGGGGGATACGCAGTATTTT
TRBV5-5	few	TRBJ2-7	15	NA	CASSQEGERPYEQYF	TGTGCCAGCAGCCAGGAGGGTGAGCGGCCCTACGAGCAGTACTTC
TRBV5-1	few	TRBJ1-6	13	NA	CASSLDLYSPLHF	TGCGCCAGCAGCTTGGACCTCTATTCACCCCTCCACTTT
TRBV4-2	many	TRBJ2-3	15	NA	CAISLKMPPEDTQYF	TGTGCTATCAGCTTAAAGATGCCGCCCGAAGATACGCAGTATTTT
TRBV5-4	few	TRBJ2-5	11	NA	CASRNRETQYF	TGTGCCAGCAGAAATAGGGAGACCCAGTACTTC
TRBV5-1	few	TRBJ2-3	17	TRBD2	CASSLEIYSGWTDTQYF	TGCGCCAGCAGCTTGGAAATTTATAGCGGGTGGACAGATACGCAGTATTTT